This TCR beta chain is from a study of blood T cell repertoires in COVID-19. Study context: Sources were T cells, B-cell-depleted T cells, or PBMCs; the material itself was cDNA or gDNA.

Seattle patient enrollment occurred during active infection, with longitudinal follow-up thereafter. The CDR3 covers 14 residues. Germline trimming cut 5 bases from V and 4 bases from J; bases unmatched to any gene: 5. In germline, CDR1 is LNHDA, CDR2 SQIVND (reference sequence). Original data processing: Quantification of nucleated cells was approximated via reference gene primer amplification. Profiled with immunoSEQ multiplex PCR; TCRdb holds only in-frame clones, not every one. That table supplies the V and J calls and clone size; D and trimming were determined from the DNA. This sample carries more than 250,000 clones, approximately 90% of them seen once, and the ten largest clones take over 5%. In this sample, this clone turned up a few times.

This clonotype was obtained from a woman in her 50s with COVID-19, enrolled during active disease. The material sequenced was peripheral blood. The chain couples TRBV19 to TRBJ1-5, with TRBD1 identical over 7 bases. CDR3 DNA: TGTGCCAGTAGTTTTGGGGACAGAAATCAGCCCCAGCATTTT. It specifies CASSFGDRNQPQHF.